This T cell receptor beta chain was retrieved from a study of blood T cell repertoires in COVID-19. Overall study: The samples span acute and convalescent COVID-19 from the United States, Italy and Spain. PBMCs, B-cell-depleted T cells, or T cells provided the cDNA or gDNA that made up the material.

In its sample, this clone was seen once. The CDR3 is made up of 17 amino acids. The V gene's germline CDR1 is KGHDR and CDR2 SFDVKD. V lost 5 bases and J lost 2; bases outside the gene matches: 9. The authors' processing: Scientists estimated how many nucleated cells there were by amplifying reference gene primers. Assay: immunoSEQ multiplex PCR; the TCRdb copy retains only in-frame clones and omits some. That table supplies the V and J calls and clone size; D and trimming were determined from the DNA. The table records 450,000 to 500,000 clones, 75% to 90% of them present only once. This chain joins TRBV24-1 and TRBJ2-7; 12 nucleotides match TRBD2. The TCR comes from a human donor in a cohort sampled during active COVID-19. The specimen was peripheral blood. DNA of the CDR3: TGTGCCACCAGTGCGACTAGCGGGAGCCTCGCGACCTACGAGCAGTACTTC. It is translated as CATSATSGSLATYEQYF.